This TCR beta chain originates from a study of T cell responses to AZD1222 COVID-19 vaccine. From germline, CDR1 is SGHRS and CDR2 YFSETQ. V shed 1 base, J shed 2 bases, and the junction held 6 bases outside the gene matches. The CDR3 spans 16 residues. The method was immunoSEQ multiplex PCR; TCRdb's version includes in-frame clones alone and lacks a portion of them. The sample has under 150,000 clones; around 93% are singletons. General study findings and limits: Elevations in Spike-specific TCR breadth and depth followed administration of two AZD1222 doses. Only five or six AZD1222 recipients tested seropositive at baseline.

On this clone itself: The antigen is unknown.

This specimen was peripheral blood, taken on day 0 of AZD1222 vaccination. The receptor was derived from an adult in good health. This sequence joins TRBV5-1 and TRBJ2-1; 7 bases agree with TRBD1. CDR3 protein: CASSLTGQAAYNEQFF. The CDR3 DNA reads TGCGCCAGCAGCTTGACAGGACAGGCGGCCTACAATGAGCAGTTCTTC.